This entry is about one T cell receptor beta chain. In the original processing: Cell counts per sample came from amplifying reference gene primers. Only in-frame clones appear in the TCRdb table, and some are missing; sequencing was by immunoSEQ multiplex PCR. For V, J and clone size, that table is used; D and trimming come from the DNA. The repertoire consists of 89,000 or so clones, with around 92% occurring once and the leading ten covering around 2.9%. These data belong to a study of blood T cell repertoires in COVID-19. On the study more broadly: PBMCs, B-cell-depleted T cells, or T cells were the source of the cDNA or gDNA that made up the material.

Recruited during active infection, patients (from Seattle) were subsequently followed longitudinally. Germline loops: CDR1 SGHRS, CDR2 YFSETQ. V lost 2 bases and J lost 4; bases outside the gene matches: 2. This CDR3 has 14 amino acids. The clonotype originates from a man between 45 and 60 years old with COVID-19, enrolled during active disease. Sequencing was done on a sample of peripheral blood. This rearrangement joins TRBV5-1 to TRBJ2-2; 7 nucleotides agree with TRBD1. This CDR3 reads CASSLNRGTGELFF. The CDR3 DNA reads TGCGCCAGCAGCTTAAACAGGGGCACCGGGGAGCTGTTTTTT.